These T cell receptor beta chains were read from a single sample in a study of cytomegalovirus exposure and HLA in healthy donors. TCRdb's table, derived via immunoSEQ multiplex PCR, lists solely in-frame clones and lacks some. The sample has about 130,000 clones, 65% to 90% seen once. Source material: PBMCs. Receptors originate from a male donor in good health and CMV-seropositive. CDR3s include the opening cysteine and the closing phenylalanine or tryptophan. Each record gives: CDR3 protein, V gene, clone size. Only part of the rows carry a size: once, few, many, or a class if the clone is expanded.

cdr3_aa: CAIRGTGGTEAFF; v_call: TRBV10-3; clone_size: once
cdr3_aa: CASRSLVQGFEKLFF; v_call: TRBV5-5; clone_size: .
cdr3_aa: CAISEGEGTKQYF; v_call: TRBV10-3; clone_size: .
cdr3_aa: CASSPWGTSGKNEQFF; v_call: TRBV19; clone_size: .
cdr3_aa: CASNRDYGSYNEQFF; v_call: TRBV9; clone_size: .
cdr3_aa: CASSLAAGQGAGYTF; v_call: TRBV7-9; clone_size: .
cdr3_aa: CASSQVGSGRARDNEQFF; v_call: TRBV4-3; clone_size: .
cdr3_aa: CASSSLAGGRLNEQFF; v_call: TRBV13; clone_size: .
cdr3_aa: CARSLGGQVGPGANVLTF; v_call: TRBV5-3; clone_size: once
cdr3_aa: CASRTGGRDYEQYF; v_call: TRBV18; clone_size: .
cdr3_aa: CASRAVGSGSPPMAQFF; v_call: TRBV7-2; clone_size: .
cdr3_aa: CASSQEAGDTGELFF; v_call: TRBV4-2; clone_size: .
cdr3_aa: CASSPLTGIYNEQFF; v_call: TRBV7-9; clone_size: .
cdr3_aa: CASSPGVAGGRSSYNEQFF; v_call: TRBV18; clone_size: .
cdr3_aa: CASSLSAYNEQFF; v_call: TRBV27; clone_size: .
cdr3_aa: CSSSLLLYEQYF; v_call: TRBV7-9; clone_size: .
cdr3_aa: CASSDSQPDRPGGQFF; v_call: TRBV6-4; clone_size: .
cdr3_aa: CASSLGAGNEQFF; v_call: TRBV28; clone_size: .
cdr3_aa: CASGTGISMNTEAFF; v_call: TRBV6-1; clone_size: .
cdr3_aa: CASSLGRQGRHTEAFF; v_call: TRBV5-4; clone_size: .
cdr3_aa: CASSPRGLGIPEQYF; v_call: TRBV4-3; clone_size: .
cdr3_aa: CASSQDGGTSATDTQYF; v_call: TRBV4-2; clone_size: once
cdr3_aa: CASSQLAGLSGANVLTF; v_call: TRBV28; clone_size: .
cdr3_aa: CASSLPGRESGEQYF; v_call: TRBV28; clone_size: .
cdr3_aa: CAWRRVTEAFF; v_call: TRBV30; clone_size: .
cdr3_aa: CASSEVYRQREAFF; v_call: TRBV6-1; clone_size: .
cdr3_aa: CATSRTKDGANYGYTF; v_call: TRBV15; clone_size: once
cdr3_aa: CASSGSSTGVTFGETQYF; v_call: TRBV25-1; clone_size: .
cdr3_aa: CASSPDYSGTQYF; v_call: TRBV18; clone_size: .
cdr3_aa: CASSIQGTNYGYTF; v_call: TRBV19; clone_size: .
cdr3_aa: CASSFVGARGEKLFF; v_call: TRBV5-5; clone_size: .
cdr3_aa: CASSFSAGGSETQYF; v_call: TRBV7-7; clone_size: few
cdr3_aa: CASSQVKETQYF; v_call: TRBV14; clone_size: .
cdr3_aa: CASSQSNSGGTDTQYF; v_call: TRBV4-3; clone_size: .
cdr3_aa: CAISDDREVSSYEQYF; v_call: TRBV10-3; clone_size: .
cdr3_aa: CASSPGRELAYEQYF; v_call: TRBV19; clone_size: .